Listed here are 17 T cell receptor beta chains from one sample, sequenced in a study of human T cells and chemical hapten exposure. TCRdb analysed the RACE reads with MiXCR anew, one entry per CDR3 protein. Here the sample spans under 200,000 distinct CDR3 sequences, more than 25% being singletons. As for time point: pre-sensitization, week 0. Treatment specified: therapeutic diphenylcyclopropenone sensitization with weekly scalp DPC. Here the sequenced sample was whole blood, taken in connection with sensitization to the hapten diphenylcyclopropenone (DPC). Receptors were obtained from a woman in her thirties with alopecia areata. Some clones in this sample may be carry-over from other donors' samples.

This chain joins TRBV28 and TRBJ1-1; unclear D gene. The length of the CDR3 is 14 residues. Germline-derived CDR1 and CDR2 are MDHEN and SYDVKM. Trimming removed 5 bases at V and 1 base at J, with 11 bases between. This chain's CDR3 is CASSPLNQNTEAFF. The CDR3 nucleotides read TGTGCCAGCAGTCCGTTAAACCAGAACACTGAAGCTTTCTTT. The complete variable domain, with remaining parts taken from reference TRBV28 and TRBJ1-1, reads DVKVTQSSRYLVKRTGEKVFLECVQDMDHENMFWYRQDPGLGLRLIYFSYDVKMKEKGDIPEGYSVSREKKERFSLILESASTNQTSMYLCASSPLNQNTEAFFGQGTRLTVV.

In this sample, this clonotype turned up a few times. CDR3 loop: CSVPQGTTQETQYF. DNA of the CDR3: TGCAGCGTTCCACAGGGGACGACCCAAGAGACCCAGTACTTC. The rearrangement joins TRBV29-1 to TRBJ2-5; TRBD1 matches at 7 bases. This CDR3 has 14 amino acids. The germline V gene encodes CDR1 SQVTM and CDR2 ANQGSEA. J gave up 1 base and V 5 bases, and 7 bases lay outside the gene matches.

The V gene is TRBV4-2, the J gene TRBJ2-4, with 9 bases identical to TRBD1. CDR3 length equals 16 residues. Germline CDR1 is LGHNA and CDR2 is YNFKEQ. Unmatched junction bases numbered 9, after V lost 1 base and J lost 8 bases. In nucleotides, the CDR3 is TGTGCCAGCAGCCAAGCCACAAACAGGGGGCTTGACATTCAGTACTTC. Its translation is CASSQATNRGLDIQYF.

This clonotype was seen a handful of times. V and J are TRBV7-2 and TRBJ2-3, with D possibly being TRBD1 (7 bases). The CDR3 is 15 amino acids. Germline CDR1 reads SGHTA; CDR2 reads FQGNSA. Trimming pared 5 bases from V and 0 bases from J, leaving 12 bases between. CDR3 DNA: TGTGCCAGCAGCCCGGAGGGGGCGAGCACAGATACGCAGTATTTT. Amino acid sequence: CASSPEGASTDTQYF.

This rearrangement joins TRBV29-1 to TRBJ2-7; 10 bases are shared with TRBD1. The germline gives CDR1 SQVTM, CDR2 ANQGSEA. The CDR3 is made up of 13 amino acids. Trimming took 4 bases from V and 9 from J; bases not matched to a gene: 9. The CDR3 DNA is TGCAGCGTTGCCCAGGACAGGGGGAGGGTGCAGTACTTC. It yields the protein CSVAQDRGRVQYF.

This clonotype was seen a handful of times. CDR3 sequence: CASSYSSNYGYTF. In nucleotides, the CDR3 is TGTGCCAGCAGCTACTCGAGTAACTATGGCTACACCTTC. The rearrangement uses TRBV11-2 and TRBJ1-2, with D unclear. This CDR3 region has 13 residues. V dropped 4 bases and J dropped 1 base, with 7 bases sitting between them. CDR1 and CDR2 from the germline V gene are SGHAT and FQNNGV.

The rearrangement uses TRBV20-1 and TRBJ1-1, with 8 positions matching TRBD1. With 1 base clipped from V and 1 base from J, the junction kept 8 bases outside the gene matches. This CDR3 region has 16 residues. Germline values: CDR1 DFQATT, CDR2 SNEGSKA (reference sequence). The DNA of the CDR3 is TGCAGTGCTAGAGGTGGAACAGGGGGAAGGAACACTGAAGCTTTCTTT. Protein: CSARGGTGGRNTEAFF.

V and J are TRBV27 and TRBJ1-5; maybe TRBD1 (6 bases). The germline V gene has CDR1 MNHEY and CDR2 SMNVEV (reference sequence). The CDR3 consists of 14 residues. V dropped 8 bases and J dropped 6 bases, with 17 bases sitting between them. The CDR3: CASGSPGESQPQHF. CDR3 bases: TGTGCCAGCGGATCCCCAGGGGAAAGTCAGCCCCAGCATTTT.

The sample holds a few counts of this clonotype. The chain carries TRBV2 and TRBJ2-2; the D is unclear. CDR3 length equals 15 residues. Germline V gene data show CDR1 as SNHLY and CDR2 as FYNNEI. The ends were cut back, 4 bases at V and 0 bases at J, with 9 bases in the middle. In DNA, the CDR3 is TGTGCCAGCAGTGTCGAGCTTTCGAACACCGGGGAGCTGTTTTTT. This translates into CASSVELSNTGELFF. Full variable domain (remainder filled in from reference TRBV2 and TRBJ2-2): EPEVTQTPSHQVTQMGQEVILRCVPISNHLYFYWYRQILGQKVEFLVSFYNNEISEKSEIFDDQFSVERPDGSNFTLKIRSTKLEDSAMYFCASSVELSNTGELFFGEGSRLTVL.

This clonotype appeared a few times. CDR3 bases: TGTGCCAGCAGCTTTTCACAGGGGCGGAATCAGCCCCAGCATTTT. Translated, it gives CASSFSQGRNQPQHF. The chain uses TRBV5-6 and TRBJ1-5, with 7 bases identical to TRBD1. This CDR3 is 15 amino acids long. V was pared by 2 bases and J by 4 bases, with 6 bases of the junction left unmatched. Germline V lookup: CDR1 SGHDT, CDR2 YYEEEE.

This chain uses TRBV9 with TRBJ1-2, with TRBD1 as a possible D gene (6 bases). The CDR3 runs to 13 residues. V lost 0 bases and J 8 bases, leaving 11 bases between the germline ends. Per germline, CDR1 SGDLS and CDR2 YYNGEE. The CDR3 DNA is TGTGCCAGCAGCGTAGTAGCAGGGGAAGGCTACACCTTC. Its protein is CASSVVAGEGYTF.

This chain uses TRBV27 with TRBJ1-2; 7 nucleotides align to TRBD1. The J segment lost 3 bases and the V segment lost 8 bases, leaving 18 bases of the junction unmatched. Germline CDR1 MNHEY, CDR2 SMNVEV (reference sequence). The CDR3 is 17 amino acids. Here the CDR3 reads CASQRRTGGPRDYGYTF. CDR3 sequence (DNA): TGTGCCAGCCAGCGTCGGACAGGTGGTCCCAGAGACTATGGCTACACCTTC.

V and J are TRBV7-3 and TRBJ2-2; the D is unclear. The germline gives CDR1 SGHTA, CDR2 FQGTGA. V lost 5 bases and J 4 bases, leaving 8 bases between the germline ends. The CDR3 totals 13 residues. DNA of the CDR3: TGTGCCAGCAGCCGCCTTAGCACCGGGGAGCTGTTTTTT. This codes for CASSRLSTGELFF.

The chain carries TRBV29-1 and TRBJ2-3; 8 bases match TRBD1. The CDR3 extends over 16 amino acids. The germline gives CDR1 SQVTM, CDR2 ANQGSEA. V gave up 7 bases and J gave up 5 bases; unmatched junction bases: 17. The CDR3 DNA reads as TGCAGCGCTACGCTCCTTGGACAGGGATTGGGAGATACGCAGTATTTT. Protein product: CSATLLGQGLGDTQYF.

The chain has TRBV7-2 and TRBJ2-7, with 13 positions matching TRBD2. V dropped 5 bases and J dropped 3; count of bases not matched to a gene: 4. Germline lookup yields CDR1 SGHTA and CDR2 FQGNSA. The CDR3 sequence is 15 residues long. This CDR3 reads CASSGRTSGGYEQYF. In DNA form, the CDR3 reads TGTGCCAGCAGCGGAAGGACTAGCGGGGGCTACGAGCAGTACTTC.

The chain employs TRBV3-1 and TRBJ2-1; D gene unclear. Germline CDR1 and CDR2: LGHDT and YNNKEL (reference sequence). V lost 3 bases and J 3 bases, leaving 9 bases between the germline ends. The CDR3 runs 14 residues. The CDR3 sequence is CASSHFMGYNEQFF. The CDR3 DNA sequence: TGTGCCAGCAGCCACTTTATGGGCTACAATGAGCAGTTCTTC.

The gene calls are TRBV6-5 and TRBJ2-3, with 12 bases aligning to TRBD2. With V trimmed by 6 bases and J by 4 bases, 5 bases remained unmatched. CDR3 length: 15 amino acids. Germline assignment: CDR1 MNHEY and CDR2 SVGAGI. The CDR3 nucleotides read TGTGCCAGCAGGAGGGGGACTAGCGGGTCAGATACGCAGTATTTT. Protein sequence: CASRRGTSGSDTQYF.